This T cell receptor beta chain was recovered during a study of blood T cell repertoires in COVID-19. Across the study: The samples span acute and convalescent COVID-19 from the United States, Italy and Spain. From T cells, B-cell-depleted T cells, or PBMCs came the material, which was cDNA or gDNA.

Germline values: CDR1 SGHNT, CDR2 YENEEA. The CDR3 has 14 residues. Trimming removed 5 bases from V and 6 bases from J; junction bases left unmatched: 5. As originally analysed: Amplification of reference gene primers provided the estimated nucleated cell counts. Clones were read by immunoSEQ multiplex PCR, and TCRdb kept only the in-frame ones, dropping some. For V, J and clone size, that table is used; D and trimming come from the DNA. Of 200,000 or so clones in the sample, roughly four fifths were seen once. This clone has more than one count but fewer than ten. This sequence originates from a woman in her twenties or thirties with acute or convalescent COVID-19. The V and J genes are TRBV11-3 and TRBJ2-2; 8 bases line up with TRBD2. The sample was peripheral blood. The CDR3 coding sequence is TGTGCCAGCAGCCCCTGGACTAGCCCCGGGGAGCTGTTTTTT. It encodes CASSPWTSPGELFF.